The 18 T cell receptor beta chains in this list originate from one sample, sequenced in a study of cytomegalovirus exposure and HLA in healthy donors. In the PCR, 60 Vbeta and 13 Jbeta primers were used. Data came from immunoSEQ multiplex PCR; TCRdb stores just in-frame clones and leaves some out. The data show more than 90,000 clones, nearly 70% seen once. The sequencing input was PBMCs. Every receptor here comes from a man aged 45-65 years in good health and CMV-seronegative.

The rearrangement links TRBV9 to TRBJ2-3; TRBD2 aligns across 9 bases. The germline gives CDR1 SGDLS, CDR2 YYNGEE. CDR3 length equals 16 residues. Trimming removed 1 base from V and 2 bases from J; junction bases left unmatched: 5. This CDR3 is CASSVLAGGATDTQYF. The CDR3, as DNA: TGTGCCAGCAGCGTACTGGCGGGAGGGGCCACAGATACGCAGTATTTT.

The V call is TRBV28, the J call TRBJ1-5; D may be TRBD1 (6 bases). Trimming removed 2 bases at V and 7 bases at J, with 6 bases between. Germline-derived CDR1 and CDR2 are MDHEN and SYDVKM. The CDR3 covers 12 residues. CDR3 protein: CASSLRGQPQHF. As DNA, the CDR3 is TGTGCCAGCAGTTTAAGGGGGCAGCCCCAGCATTTT. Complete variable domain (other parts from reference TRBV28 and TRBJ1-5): DVKVTQSSRYLVKRTGEKVFLECVQDMDHENMFWYRQDPGLGLRLIYFSYDVKMKEKGDIPEGYSVSREKKERFSLILESASTNQTSMYLCASSLRGQPQHFGDGTRLSIL.

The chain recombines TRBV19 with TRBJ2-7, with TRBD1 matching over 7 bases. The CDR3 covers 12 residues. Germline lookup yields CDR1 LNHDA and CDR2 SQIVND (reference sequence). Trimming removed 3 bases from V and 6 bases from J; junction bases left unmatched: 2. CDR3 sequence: CASSIRGSEQYF. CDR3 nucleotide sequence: TGTGCCAGTAGTATCAGGGGGAGCGAGCAGTACTTC.

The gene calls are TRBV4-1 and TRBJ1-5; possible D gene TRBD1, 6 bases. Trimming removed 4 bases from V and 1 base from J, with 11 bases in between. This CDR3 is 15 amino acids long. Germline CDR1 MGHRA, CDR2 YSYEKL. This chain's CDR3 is CASSPGVWSNQPQHF. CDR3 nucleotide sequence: TGCGCCAGCAGCCCAGGGGTCTGGAGCAATCAGCCCCAGCATTTT.

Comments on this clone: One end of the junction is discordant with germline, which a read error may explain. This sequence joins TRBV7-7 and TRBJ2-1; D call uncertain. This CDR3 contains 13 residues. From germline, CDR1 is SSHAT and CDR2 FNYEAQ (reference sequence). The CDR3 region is CASSLVGSNEQFF. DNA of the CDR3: TGTGCTAGCAGCTTAGTGGGCTCCAATGAGCAGTTCTTC.

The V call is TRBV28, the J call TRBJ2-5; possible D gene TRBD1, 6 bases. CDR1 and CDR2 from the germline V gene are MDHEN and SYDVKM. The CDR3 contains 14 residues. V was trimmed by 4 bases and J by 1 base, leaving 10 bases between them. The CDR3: CASSSADSQETQYF. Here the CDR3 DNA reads TGTGCCAGCAGTTCAGCGGACAGCCAAGAGACCCAGTACTTC.

This chain's CDR3 is CASSRVLYNSPLHF. CDR3 coding DNA: TGTGCCAGTAGTCGCGTGTTGTATAATTCACCCCTCCACTTT. The V call is TRBV19, the J call TRBJ1-6; D not certain. V lost 5 bases to trimming and J lost 4 bases, with 9 bases between them. CDR1 LNHDA and CDR2 SQIVND come from the germline V gene (reference sequence). CDR3 size: 14 residues.

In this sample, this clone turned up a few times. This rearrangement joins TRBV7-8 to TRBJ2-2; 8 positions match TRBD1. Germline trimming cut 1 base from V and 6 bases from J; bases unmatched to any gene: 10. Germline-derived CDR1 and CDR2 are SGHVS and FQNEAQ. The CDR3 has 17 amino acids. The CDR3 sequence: CASSLGIRGPRAGELFF. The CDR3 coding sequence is TGTGCCAGCAGCTTAGGGATCAGGGGGCCTCGAGCCGGGGAGCTGTTTTTT.

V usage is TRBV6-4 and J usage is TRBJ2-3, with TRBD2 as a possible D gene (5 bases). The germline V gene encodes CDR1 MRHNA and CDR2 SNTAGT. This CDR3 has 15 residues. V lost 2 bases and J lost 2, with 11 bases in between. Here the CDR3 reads CASSDRFGDTDTQYF. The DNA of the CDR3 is TGTGCCAGCAGTGACCGGTTCGGGGACACAGATACGCAGTATTTT.

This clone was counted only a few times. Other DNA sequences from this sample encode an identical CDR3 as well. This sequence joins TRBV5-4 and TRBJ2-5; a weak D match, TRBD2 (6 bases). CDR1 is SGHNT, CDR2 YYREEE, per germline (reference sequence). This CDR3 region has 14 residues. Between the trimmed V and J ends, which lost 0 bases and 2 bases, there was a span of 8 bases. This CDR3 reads CASSLGRGQETQYF. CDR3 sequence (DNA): TGTGCCAGCAGCTTGGGCCGGGGGCAAGAGACCCAGTACTTC.

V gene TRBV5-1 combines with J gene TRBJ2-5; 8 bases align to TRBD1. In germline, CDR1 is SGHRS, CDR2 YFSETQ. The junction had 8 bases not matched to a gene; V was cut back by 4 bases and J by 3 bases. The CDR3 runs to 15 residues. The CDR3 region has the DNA TGCGCCAGCAGCACCCGGACAGGGCGGGAAGAGACCCAGTACTTC. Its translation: CASSTRTGREETQYF.

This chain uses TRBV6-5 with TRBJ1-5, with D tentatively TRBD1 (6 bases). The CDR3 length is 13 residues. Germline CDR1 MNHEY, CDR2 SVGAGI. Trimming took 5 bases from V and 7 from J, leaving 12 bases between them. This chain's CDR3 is CASSSRGGQPQHF. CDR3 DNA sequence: TGTGCCAGCAGTAGCAGGGGTGGCCAGCCCCAGCATTTT.

CDR3 bases: TGTGCCAGCAGCTCGGGACTAGCGGGAGCTGGGGCCAACGTCCTGACTTTC. Translating it yields CASSSGLAGAGANVLTF. The V call is TRBV5-4, the J call TRBJ2-6; 14 bases fit TRBD2. Germline CDR1 and CDR2: SGHNT and YYREEE (reference sequence). The V gene end was trimmed by 3 bases and the J gene end by 2 bases; junction bases not matched to a gene: 1. The CDR3 is 17 residues long.

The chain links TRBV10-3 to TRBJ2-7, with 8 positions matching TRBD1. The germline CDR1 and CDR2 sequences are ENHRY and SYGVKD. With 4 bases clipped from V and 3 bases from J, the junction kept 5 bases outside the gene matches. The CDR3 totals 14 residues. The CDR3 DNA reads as TGTGCCATCAGTGTCTCCGGGACAGGCTACGAGCAGTACGTC. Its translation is CAISVSGTGYEQYV.

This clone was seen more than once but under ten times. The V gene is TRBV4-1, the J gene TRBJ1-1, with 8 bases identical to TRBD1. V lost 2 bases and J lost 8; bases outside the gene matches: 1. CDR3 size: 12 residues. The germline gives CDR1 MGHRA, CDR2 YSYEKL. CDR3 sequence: CASSQRTGEAFF. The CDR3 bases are TGCGCCAGCAGCCAACGGACAGGGGAAGCTTTCTTT.

CDR3 in DNA: TGTGCCAGCAGCGAAGGGACTAGCGGGATGTCGTACGAGCAGTACGTC. Translated: CASSEGTSGMSYEQYV. V gene TRBV28 combines with J gene TRBJ2-7, with 13 bases matching TRBD2. Trimming at V came to 6 bases and at J to 4 bases, leaving 9 bases not matched to a gene. The CDR3 runs 16 residues. CDR1 is MDHEN, CDR2 SYDVKM, per germline.

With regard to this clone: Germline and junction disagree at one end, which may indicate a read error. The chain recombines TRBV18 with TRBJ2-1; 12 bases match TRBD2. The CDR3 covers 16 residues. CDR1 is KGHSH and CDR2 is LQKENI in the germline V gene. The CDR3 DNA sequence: TGTGCCAGCTCACCGCCTAGCGGGGGGGCCTACGATGAGCAGTTCTTC. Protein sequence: CASSPPSGGAYDEQFF.

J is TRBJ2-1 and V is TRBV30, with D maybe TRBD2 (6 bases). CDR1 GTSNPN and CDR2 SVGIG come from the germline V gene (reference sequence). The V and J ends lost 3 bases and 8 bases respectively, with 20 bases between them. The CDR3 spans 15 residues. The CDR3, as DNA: TGTGCCTGGAGCGGACTCTTGCGGGATCATGATGAGCAGTTCTTC. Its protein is CAWSGLLRDHDEQFF.